Below, 10 T cell receptor beta chains from the same sample are listed, as sequenced in a study of blood T cell repertoires in COVID-19. Method: immunoSEQ multiplex PCR; TCRdb's copy keeps in-frame clones and lacks some. The table records 60,000 to 70,000 clones, roughly 88% of them present only once. Material: peripheral blood. The receptors originated from a woman in her sixties or seventies with acute or convalescent COVID-19.

The chain has TRBV5-4 and TRBJ1-2; D is perhaps TRBD1 (5 bases). Germline assignment: CDR1 SGHNT and CDR2 YYREEE (reference sequence). The ends were cut back, 3 bases at V and 3 bases at J, with 12 bases in the middle. There are 14 residues in the CDR3. CDR3 loop: CASSSAQGYYGYTF. CDR3 DNA: TGTGCCAGCAGCTCGGCCCAGGGTTACTATGGCTACACCTTC.

A single count supports this clone. The rearrangement joins TRBV5-1 to TRBJ2-1; maybe TRBD2 (6 bases). The CDR3 sequence is 14 residues long. Germline lookup yields CDR1 SGHRS and CDR2 YFSETQ. Trimming cost V 0 bases and J 6 bases, with 10 bases left between them. CDR3 residues: CASSLAGVRNEQFF. DNA of the CDR3: TGCGCCAGCAGCTTGGCGGGGGTGCGCAATGAGCAGTTCTTC.

This chain uses TRBV5-1 with TRBJ1-2; D is perhaps TRBD1 (6 bases). Trimming removed 1 base from V and 8 bases from J, with 24 bases in between. Germline V gene lookup returns CDR1 SGHRS and CDR2 YFSETQ. This CDR3 is 17 amino acids long. CDR3 loop: CASSLSLFGSQGLGYTF. CDR3 DNA sequence: TGCGCCAGCAGCTTGAGTCTCTTTGGGTCACAGGGATTAGGCTACACCTTC.

With regard to this clone: Different DNA sequences within this sample yield the same CDR3. The rearrangement uses TRBV5-1 and TRBJ2-3; TRBD2 agrees at 8 bases. Per the germline V gene, CDR1 is SGHRS and CDR2 is YFSETQ. The length of the CDR3 is 16 residues. V gave up 0 bases and J gave up 0 bases; unmatched junction bases: 3. The CDR3 nucleotides read TGCGCCAGCAGCTTGGTACTAGCGGCCAGCACAGATACGCAGTATTTT. Residues: CASSLVLAASTDTQYF.

The V gene is TRBV4-1, the J gene TRBJ1-1; tentative D call: TRBD1 (5 bases). Between the trimmed V and J ends, which lost 4 bases and 2 bases, there was a span of 11 bases. Germline CDR1 and CDR2: MGHRA and YSYEKL. The CDR3 loop spans 14 amino acids. CDR3 bases: TGCGCCAGCAGCCCGCCAGGGCGAAACACTGAAGCTTTCTTT. It codes for CASSPPGRNTEAFF.

V is TRBV11-2 and J is TRBJ1-1, with 11 bases that match TRBD1. Trimming at V came to 1 base and at J to 2 bases, leaving 9 bases not matched to a gene. The germline V gene has CDR1 SGHAT and CDR2 FQNNGV. This CDR3 has 18 residues. As DNA, the CDR3 is TGTGCCAGCAGCTTAGTTCTAGGACAGGGGGCGAAAAACACTGAAGCTTTCTTT. This translates into CASSLVLGQGAKNTEAFF. The variable domain in full, completed from reference TRBV11-2 and TRBJ1-1, reads EAGVAQSPRYKIIEKRQSVAFWCNPISGHATLYWYQQILGQGPKLLIQFQNNGVVDDSQLPKDRFSAERLKGVDSTLKIQPAKLEDSAVYLCASSLVLGQGAKNTEAFFGQGTRLTVV.

The J gene is TRBJ2-2, the V gene TRBV7-2, with 8 bases that match TRBD1. This CDR3 region has 13 residues. Germline CDR1 is SGHTA and CDR2 is FQGNSA. Trimming removed 4 bases from V and 5 bases from J; junction bases left unmatched: 0. The CDR3 is CASSWDRTGELFF. The CDR3 DNA is TGTGCCAGCAGCTGGGACAGGACCGGGGAGCTGTTTTTT.

This chain joins TRBV3-1 (or the pseudogene TRBV3-2) and TRBJ1-1; a weak D match, TRBD1 (5 bases). There are 13 residues in the CDR3. CDR1 and CDR2 (germline): LGHDT, YNNKEL (reference sequence). Deletions cut 5 bases from V and 6 bases from J, with 13 bases between. CDR3 protein: CASSDQGIAEAFF. The CDR3 DNA reads TGTGCCAGCAGCGATCAGGGAATTGCTGAAGCTTTCTTT.

The chain recombines TRBV19 with TRBJ1-2; D may be TRBD1 (5 bases). The ends were cut back, 5 bases at V and 5 bases at J, with 15 bases in the middle. Germline-derived CDR1 and CDR2 are LNHDA and SQIVND (reference sequence). The CDR3 is 14 residues long. The CDR3 loop reads CASSFQDRPYGYTF. In nucleotides, the CDR3 is TGTGCCAGTAGTTTCCAAGACAGACCTTATGGCTACACCTTC.

This chain links TRBV27 with TRBJ1-5; TRBD1 might be the D (5 bases). Trimming shortened V by 0 bases and J by 6 bases, and 12 bases separated the two germline ends. The CDR3 is 15 amino acids. Germline V gene sequence: CDR1 MNHEY, CDR2 SMNVEV (reference sequence). This CDR3 reads CASSLSRGKSQPQHF. The CDR3 nucleotides are TGTGCCAGCAGTTTATCACGGGGGAAGAGTCAGCCCCAGCATTTT.